This is a list of T cell receptor beta chains from one sample in a study of T cell responses to AZD1222 COVID-19 vaccine. Libraries were prepared by immunoSEQ multiplex PCR; TCRdb keeps only in-frame clonotypes and omits some of them. The sample consists of 110,000 to 150,000 clones, roughly 85% of them appearing once. The material sequenced was peripheral blood, taken on day 0 of AZD1222 vaccination. These receptors all come from an adult in good health. Each CDR3 is given with its conserved first and last residue. A D gene is named only where the DNA matches it firmly. Only some rows state a clone size, as once, few, many or a class for expanded clones.

TRBV11-2	.	TRBJ1-5	.	CASSLRPAGYSNQPQHF	TGTGCCAGCAGCTTAAGACCGGCGGGGTATAGCAATCAGCCCCAGCATTTT
TRBV7-9	.	TRBJ2-5	TRBD1	CASSLGRGHEETQYF	TGTGCCAGCAGCTTAGGCAGGGGGCATGAAGAGACCCAGTACTTC
TRBV10-1	.	TRBJ2-1	.	CASSSMMGVSSYNEQFF	TGCGCCAGCAGCAGCATGATGGGGGTTAGCTCCTACAATGAGCAGTTCTTC
TRBV4-2	.	TRBJ2-7	TRBD1	CASSQDSGQGYPYEQYF	TGTGCCAGCAGCCAAGATTCGGGACAGGGGTATCCCTACGAGCAGTACTTC
TRBV11-2	.	TRBJ2-5	.	CASSLGKEGVETQYF	TGTGCCAGCAGCTTAGGGAAGGAGGGTGTGGAGACCCAGTACTTC
TRBV30	.	TRBJ2-3	.	CAWSLFGVSTDTQYF	TGTGCCTGGAGCCTATTTGGGGTCAGCACAGATACGCAGTATTTT
TRBV5-6	.	TRBJ2-1	TRBD2	CASSLTSGSTYNEQFF	TGTGCCAGCAGCTTGACTAGCGGGAGCACCTACAATGAGCAGTTCTTC
TRBV7-5	.	TRBJ2-5	.	CARRHEGRDSQTQYF	TGTGCCAGAAGGCATGAGGGCCGGGACAGCCAGACCCAGTACTTC
TRBV6-5	.	TRBJ2-3	.	CASSYSSQSTDTQYF	TGTGCCAGCAGTTACTCGTCCCAGAGCACAGATACGCAGTATTTT
TRBV6-5	.	TRBJ1-2	.	CASSYLRGEGIVGYTF	TGTGCCAGCAGTTATCTCAGGGGCGAAGGTATAGTGGGCTACACCTTC
TRBV5-6	few	TRBJ2-2	TRBD2	CASSPGLAVVSGELFF	TGTGCCAGCAGCCCCGGGCTAGCGGTAGTCTCCGGGGAGCTGTTTTTT
TRBV19	.	TRBJ1-5	.	CASSPWGAEGQPQHF	TGTGCCAGTAGCCCGTGGGGGGCGGAGGGTCAGCCCCAGCATTTT
TRBV6-5	.	TRBJ2-7	.	CASSSVGDPSYEQYF	TGTGCCAGCAGTTCAGTAGGGGACCCCTCCTACGAGCAGTACTTC
TRBV29-1	.	TRBJ2-7	TRBD2	CSVLGGTYEQYF	TGCAGCGTTTTGGGGGGGACCTACGAGCAGTACTTC
TRBV4-1	few	TRBJ2-2	TRBD2	CASSQEVAGYVRELFF	TGCGCCAGCAGCCAAGAAGTAGCGGGGTACGTCCGGGAGCTGTTTTTT
TRBV11-2	.	TRBJ2-5	TRBD1	CASSLVGGQGGDQETQYF	TGTGCCAGCAGCTTAGTAGGGGGACAGGGCGGAGACCAAGAGACCCAGTACTTC
TRBV28	few	TRBJ2-3	.	CASSLLVPTVDTQYF	TGTGCCAGCAGCTTACTAGTGCCAACCGTAGATACGCAGTATTTT
TRBV6-5	.	TRBJ2-3	.	CASSFVGYPSTDTQYF	TGTGCCAGCAGTTTTGTTGGATACCCTAGCACAGATACGCAGTATTTT
TRBV3-1/TRBV3-2	.	TRBJ2-7	.	CASSQEGLGVREQYF	TGTGCCAGCAGCCAAGAGGGGCTTGGGGTGCGCGAGCAGTACTTC
TRBV6-6	.	TRBJ1-1	.	CASSTKNTEAFF	TGTGCCAGCAGCACGAAGAACACTGAAGCTTTCTTT
TRBV11-2	.	TRBJ2-6	TRBD1	CASSLDLGQARGANVLTF	TGTGCCAGCAGCTTAGATCTAGGACAGGCCCGCGGGGCCAACGTCCTGACTTTC
TRBV7-9	.	TRBJ1-1	TRBD1	CASSRGTEKAEAFF	TGTGCCAGCAGCCGCGGGACAGAGAAAGCTGAAGCTTTCTTT
TRBV12-3/TRBV12-4	.	TRBJ1-3	.	CASSLSSGNTIYF	TGTGCCAGCAGTTTAAGCTCTGGAAACACCATATATTTT
TRBV9	.	TRBJ2-3	.	CASSVDLGSTDTQYF	TGTGCCAGCAGCGTAGATTTAGGTAGCACAGATACGCAGTATTTT
TRBV11-2	.	TRBJ2-5	.	CASSSTGARGGTQYF	TGTGCCAGCAGCTCTACCGGGGCCCGAGGGGGGACCCAGTACTTC
TRBV11-2	once	TRBJ1-1	.	CASSPSNTEAFF	TGTGCCAGCAGCCCTAGTAACACTGAAGCTTTCTTT
TRBV19	.	TRBJ2-5	TRBD2	CASSIGLAGGETQYF	TGTGCCAGTAGTATCGGGTTAGCGGGAGGGGAGACCCAGTACTTC
TRBV28	.	TRBJ2-7	TRBD1	CASSFGQGGSEQYF	TGTGCCAGCAGTTTTGGACAGGGGGGTAGCGAGCAGTACTTC
TRBV11-2	.	TRBJ1-3	.	CASSLDITGKNTIYF	TGTGCCAGCAGCTTAGATATCACCGGGAAGAACACCATATATTTT
TRBV3-1/TRBV3-2	.	TRBJ2-2	.	CASSLSGMAGELFF	TGTGCCAGCAGCCTTTCAGGGATGGCCGGGGAGCTGTTTTTT
TRBV11-2	.	TRBJ2-1	.	CASSLWGRGFGHEQFF	TGTGCCAGCAGCTTGTGGGGGCGAGGGTTTGGTCATGAGCAGTTCTTC
TRBV27	.	TRBJ1-1	.	CASRPTENTEAFF	TGTGCCAGCAGACCGACGGAGAACACTGAAGCTTTCTTT
TRBV15	.	TRBJ2-2	.	CATSSPRGGELFF	TGTGCCACCAGCAGTCCCCGGGGCGGGGAGCTGTTTTTT
TRBV30	.	TRBJ2-2	TRBD1	CAWSLRGQNTGELFF	TGTGCCTGGAGTTTAAGGGGGCAGAACACCGGGGAGCTGTTTTTT
TRBV7-9	.	TRBJ1-2	.	CASSSRASNYGYTF	TGTGCCAGCAGCTCCAGGGCTTCTAACTATGGCTACACCTTC
TRBV6-5	.	TRBJ1-5	.	CASTQSGGRHQPQHF	TGTGCCAGCACCCAATCCGGGGGGCGCCATCAGCCCCAGCATTTT
TRBV7-9	.	TRBJ1-2	.	CASSLAEGLPYGYTF	TGTGCCAGCAGCTTAGCGGAGGGCCTTCCCTATGGCTACACCTTC
TRBV19	.	TRBJ1-2	TRBD1	CASSSSWGTAKGYTF	TGTGCCAGTAGTAGTTCCTGGGGGACAGCCAAAGGCTACACCTTC
TRBV10-3	.	TRBJ2-1	TRBD1	CAFRDSTYNEQFF	TGTGCCTTCCGGGACAGCACCTACAATGAGCAGTTCTTC
TRBV19	.	TRBJ2-2	.	CASSMFPNTGELFF	TGTGCCAGTAGTATGTTTCCGAACACCGGGGAGCTGTTTTTT
TRBV9	.	TRBJ2-5	TRBD2	CASSPGLAGDQETQYF	TGTGCCAGCAGCCCGGGACTAGCGGGGGACCAAGAGACCCAGTACTTC
TRBV7-9	.	TRBJ1-1	.	CASSLGGTIYTEAFF	TGTGCCAGCAGCTTAGGAGGGACAATATACACTGAAGCTTTCTTT
TRBV18	once	TRBJ2-2	TRBD1	CASSLTSDRAGTGELFF	TGTGCCAGCTCTCTCACTTCGGACAGGGCGGGCACCGGGGAGCTGTTTTTT
TRBV27	.	TRBJ1-4	.	CASSSDRSNEKLFF	TGTGCCAGCAGTTCGGACAGAAGTAATGAAAAACTGTTTTTT
TRBV5-1	.	TRBJ2-2	.	CATAVVPLNTGELFF	TGCGCCACAGCTGTGGTACCTCTGAACACCGGGGAGCTGTTTTTT
TRBV2	.	TRBJ2-7	.	CASTMWPGPYEQYF	TGTGCCAGCACTATGTGGCCGGGGCCCTACGAGCAGTACTTC
TRBV19	.	TRBJ2-5	.	CASSIAPWETQYF	TGTGCCAGTAGTATAGCTCCCTGGGAGACCCAGTACTTC
TRBV9	.	TRBJ1-1	.	CASSVARGPNTEAFF	TGTGCCAGCAGCGTAGCTAGGGGCCCGAACACTGAAGCTTTCTTT
TRBV2	.	TRBJ2-1	.	CASRDYNEQFF	TGTGCCAGCCGGGACTACAATGAGCAGTTCTTC
TRBV5-6	.	TRBJ1-2	TRBD1	CASSLGQGRGYTF	TGTGCCAGCAGCTTAGGACAGGGACGGGGCTACACCTTC
TRBV6-5	.	TRBJ2-1	TRBD2	CASSFGLAGDSEQFF	TGTGCCAGCAGTTTTGGACTAGCGGGAGATAGTGAGCAGTTCTTC